One T cell receptor (beta chain) is described in this entry. CDR1 and CDR2 from the germline V gene are SGHTA and FQGTGA. The CDR3 has 16 amino acids. Trimming at V came to 5 bases and at J to 0 bases, leaving 8 bases not matched to a gene. These data belong to a study of blood T cell repertoires in COVID-19. Profiled with immunoSEQ multiplex PCR; TCRdb holds only in-frame clones, not every one. The sample includes fewer than 250,000 clones, about 90% of them seen just once. This sequence was found in a woman aged 30 to 39 who had been exposed to COVID-19. The sample taken for sequencing was PBMCs or T cells enriched from blood (not recorded which). This chain uses TRBV7-3 with TRBJ2-5; 8 bases align to TRBD2. CDR3 sequence reads: CASSLRGGDHQETQYF. The CDR3 nucleotides read TGTGCCAGCAGCCTCCGGGGGGGAGACCACCAAGAGACCCAGTACTTC.